This paragraph reports one T cell receptor beta chain. Germline V gene sequence: CDR1 MNHNY, CDR2 SVGAGI (reference sequence). CDR3 length: 14 amino acids. V lost 5 bases, J lost 0 bases, and 2 bases stayed unmatched. This table comes from immunoSEQ multiplex PCR, and its TCRdb copy is limited to in-frame clones, with some not included. The sample holds fewer than 25,000 clones, around 83% seen once. This specimen comes from a study of control samples from healthy donors and cancer patients. The chain joins TRBV6-6 to TRBJ2-7, with 9 bases matching TRBD1. The source of this sequence is a man older than 75 with head and neck cancer. Sequencing input: PBMCs. CDR3 bases: TGTGCCAGCAGTCGACAGGGGGTCTCCTACGAGCAGTACTTC. Protein product: CASSRQGVSYEQYF.